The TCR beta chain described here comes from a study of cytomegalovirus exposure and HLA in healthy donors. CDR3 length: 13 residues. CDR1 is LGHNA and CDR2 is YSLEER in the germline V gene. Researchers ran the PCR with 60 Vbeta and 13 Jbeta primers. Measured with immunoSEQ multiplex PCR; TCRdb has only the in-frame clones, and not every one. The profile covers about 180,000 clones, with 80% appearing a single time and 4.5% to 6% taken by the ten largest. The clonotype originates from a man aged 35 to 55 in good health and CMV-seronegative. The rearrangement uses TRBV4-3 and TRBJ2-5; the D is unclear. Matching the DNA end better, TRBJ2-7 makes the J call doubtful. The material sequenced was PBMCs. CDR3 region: CASSQDLPYEQYF. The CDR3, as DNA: TGCGCCAGCAGCCAAGATTTACCTTACGAGCAGTACTTC.